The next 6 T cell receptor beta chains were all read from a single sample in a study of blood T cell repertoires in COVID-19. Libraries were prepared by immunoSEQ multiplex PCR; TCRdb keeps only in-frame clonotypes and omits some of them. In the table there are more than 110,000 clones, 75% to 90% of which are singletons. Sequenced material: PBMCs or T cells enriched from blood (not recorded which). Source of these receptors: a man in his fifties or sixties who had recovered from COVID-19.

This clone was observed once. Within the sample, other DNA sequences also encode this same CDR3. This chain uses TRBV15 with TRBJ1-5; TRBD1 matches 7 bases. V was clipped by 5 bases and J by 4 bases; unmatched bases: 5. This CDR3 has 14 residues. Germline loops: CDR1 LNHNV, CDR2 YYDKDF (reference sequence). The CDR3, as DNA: TGTGCCACCAGCCGGGACAGTCAGAATCAGCCCCAGCATTTT. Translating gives CATSRDSQNQPQHF.

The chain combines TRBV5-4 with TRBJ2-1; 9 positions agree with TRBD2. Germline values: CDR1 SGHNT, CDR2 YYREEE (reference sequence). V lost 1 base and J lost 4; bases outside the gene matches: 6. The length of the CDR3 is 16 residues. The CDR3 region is CASSLSTSGLYNEQFF. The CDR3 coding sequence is TGTGCCAGCAGCTTGAGTACTAGCGGGCTTTACAATGAGCAGTTCTTC.

The CDR3 protein is CASSMRAANTGELFF. The CDR3, as DNA: TGTGCCAGTAGTATGCGGGCAGCCAACACCGGGGAGCTGTTTTTT. The rearrangement joins TRBV19 to TRBJ2-2; weak D call: TRBD2 (5 bases). Germline assignment: CDR1 LNHDA and CDR2 SQIVND (reference sequence). CDR3 length equals 15 residues. The V gene lost 3 bases and the J gene lost 2 bases, with 10 bases spanning the gap.

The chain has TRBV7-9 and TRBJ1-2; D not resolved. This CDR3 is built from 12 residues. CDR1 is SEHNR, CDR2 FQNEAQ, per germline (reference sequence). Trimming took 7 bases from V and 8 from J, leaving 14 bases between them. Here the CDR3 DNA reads TGTGCCAGCAAGGGAGAGGCTTTAGGCTACACCTTC. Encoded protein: CASKGEALGYTF.

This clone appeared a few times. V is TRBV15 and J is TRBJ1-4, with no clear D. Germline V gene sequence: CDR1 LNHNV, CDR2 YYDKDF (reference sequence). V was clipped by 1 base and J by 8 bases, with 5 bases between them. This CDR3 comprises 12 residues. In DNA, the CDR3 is TGTGCCACCAGCAGAGTTGGCGAAAAACTGTTTTTT. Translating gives CATSRVGEKLFF.

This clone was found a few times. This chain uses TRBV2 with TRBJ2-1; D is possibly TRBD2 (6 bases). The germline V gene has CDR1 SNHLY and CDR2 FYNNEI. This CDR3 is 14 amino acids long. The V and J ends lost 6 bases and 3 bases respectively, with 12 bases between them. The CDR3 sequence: CASSEMRDYNEQFF. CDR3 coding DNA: TGTGCCAGCAGCGAAATGCGGGACTACAATGAGCAGTTCTTC.